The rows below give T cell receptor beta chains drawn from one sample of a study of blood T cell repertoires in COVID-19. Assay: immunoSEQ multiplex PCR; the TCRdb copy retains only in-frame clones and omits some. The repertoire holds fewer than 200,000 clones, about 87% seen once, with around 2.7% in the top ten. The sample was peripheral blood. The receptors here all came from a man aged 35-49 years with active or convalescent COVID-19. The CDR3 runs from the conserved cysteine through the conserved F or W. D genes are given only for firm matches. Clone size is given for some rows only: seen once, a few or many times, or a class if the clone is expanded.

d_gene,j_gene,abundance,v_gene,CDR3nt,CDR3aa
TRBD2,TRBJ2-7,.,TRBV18,TGTGCCAGCACGACTAGCGGGGGTGCCTACGAGCAGTACTTC,CASTTSGGAYEQYF
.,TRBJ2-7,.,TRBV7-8,TGTGCCAGCAGCCCCGGGTGGGGCGCGCAGTACTTC,CASSPGWGAQYF
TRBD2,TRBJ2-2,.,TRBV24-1,TGTGCCACCGGACTAGCGGTCGGGGAGCTGTTTTTT,CATGLAVGELFF
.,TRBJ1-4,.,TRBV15,TGTGCCACCAGCAGAGCAGGGGCAACTAATGAAAAACTGTTTTTT,CATSRAGATNEKLFF
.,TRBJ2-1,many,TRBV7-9,TGTGCCAGCAGCACTGACAGCAATGAGCAGTTCTTC,CASSTDSNEQFF
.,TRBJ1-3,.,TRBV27,TGTGCCAGCAGTTTATCTGTGATAGGGGCCGGCGGTCCTGGAAACACCATATATTTT,CASSLSVIGAGGPGNTIYF
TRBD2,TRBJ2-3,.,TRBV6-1,TGTGCCAGCAGTGAATCGGGGGGGTCGGGAGATACGCAGTATTTT,CASSESGGSGDTQYF
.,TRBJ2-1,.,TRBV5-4,TGTGCCAGCAGCCCGGGGGGCCCCGGTTACAATGAGCAGTTCTTC,CASSPGGPGYNEQFF
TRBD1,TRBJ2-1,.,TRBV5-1,TGCGCCAGCAGCATAGGACAGGGGGTAGGGTACAATGAGCAGTTCTTC,CASSIGQGVGYNEQFF
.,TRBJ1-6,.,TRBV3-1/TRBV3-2,TGTGCCAGCAGCCATGACAGCCTTCTCAATTCACCCCTCCACTTT,CASSHDSLLNSPLHF
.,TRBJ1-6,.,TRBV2,TGTGCCAGCAGCGTGTCGGGGAGCTCCTATAATTCACCCCTCCACTTT,CASSVSGSSYNSPLHF
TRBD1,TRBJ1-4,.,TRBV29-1,TGCAGCGTGACCGGGACAGATAATGAAAAACTGTTTTTT,CSVTGTDNEKLFF
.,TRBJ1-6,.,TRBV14,TGTGCCAGCAGCCAAGATCTAGCGGGTTCACCCCTCCACTTT,CASSQDLAGSPLHF
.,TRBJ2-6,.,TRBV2,TGTGCCAGCAGGTACAGCCAAGGCTCTGGGGCCAACGTCCTGACTTTC,CASRYSQGSGANVLTF
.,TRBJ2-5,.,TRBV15,TGTGCCACCAGCCCCCGAGCAGAGCGGTTGGAAGAGACCCAGTACTTC,CATSPRAERLEETQYF
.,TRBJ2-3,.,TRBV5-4,TGTGCCAGCAGCGGTGGACTCCCTTCGAATACGCAGTATTTT,CASSGGLPSNTQYF
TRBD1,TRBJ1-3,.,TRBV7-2,TGTGCCAGCAGCTTAGCGCCGGGCAGGGGGCTCTCTGGAAACACCATATATTTT,CASSLAPGRGLSGNTIYF
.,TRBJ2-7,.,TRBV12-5,TGTGCTAGTGGTTTGGTACGGGGATACGCCTACGAGCAGTACTTC,CASGLVRGYAYEQYF
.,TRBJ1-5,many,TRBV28,TGTGCCAGTCAGATGGGACAAAGCAATCAGCCCCAGCATTTT,CASQMGQSNQPQHF
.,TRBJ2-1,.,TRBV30,TGTGCCTGGAGTGTACGGCACCCCGCGGGATACAATGAGCAGTTCTTC,CAWSVRHPAGYNEQFF
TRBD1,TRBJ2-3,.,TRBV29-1,TGCAGCGTTCAACAGGGGGCGGCGGATACGCAGTATTTT,CSVQQGAADTQYF
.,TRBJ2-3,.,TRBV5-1,TGCGCCAGCAGCTTACAGGGCCCCACAGATACGCAGTATTTT,CASSLQGPTDTQYF
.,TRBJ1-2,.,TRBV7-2,TGTGCCAGCAGCTTAGCTCCCACAGGGAACTATGGCTACACCTTC,CASSLAPTGNYGYTF
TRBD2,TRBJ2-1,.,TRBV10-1,TGCGCCAGCAGTGAGCATAGCGGGGGGGTCAATGAGCAGTTCTTC,CASSEHSGGVNEQFF
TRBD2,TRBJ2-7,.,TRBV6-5,TGTGCCAGCAGTACTGGACTAGCGGTGACCTACGAGCAGTACTTC,CASSTGLAVTYEQYF
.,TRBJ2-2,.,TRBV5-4,TGTGCCAGCAGCTTGGACAGAATCGGGGAGCTGTTTTTT,CASSLDRIGELFF
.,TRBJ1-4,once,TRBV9,TGTGCCAGCAGCGTAGAACGTAGGGGGACGCGTAATGAAAAACTGTTTTTT,CASSVERRGTRNEKLFF
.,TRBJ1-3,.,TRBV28,TGTGCCAGCTGCGGCTTTACTGGAAACACCATATATTTT,CASCGFTGNTIYF
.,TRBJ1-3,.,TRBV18,TGTGCCAGCTCACGGGACACTGACTCTGGAAACACCATATATTTT,CASSRDTDSGNTIYF
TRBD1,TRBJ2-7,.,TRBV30,TGTGCCTGGAGTCTACCCCCGGGACAGGGAGACGAGCAGTACTTC,CAWSLPPGQGDEQYF
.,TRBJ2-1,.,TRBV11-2,TGTGCCAGCAGCTTAGATCGGCGGGGTCACAACAATGAGCAGTTCTTC,CASSLDRRGHNNEQFF
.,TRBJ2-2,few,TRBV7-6,TGTGCCAGCAGCTCAAGCTCCCTCGGGGGTCGCGGGGAGCTGTTTTTT,CASSSSSLGGRGELFF
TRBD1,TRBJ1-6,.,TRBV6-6,TGTGCCAGCAGTTATGGGACAGGGGGTTTAAATTCACCCCTCCACTTT,CASSYGTGGLNSPLHF
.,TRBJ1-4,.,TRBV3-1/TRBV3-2,TGTGCCAGCAGCCGCGGGACGAACCGGGGTAATGAAAAACTGTTTTTT,CASSRGTNRGNEKLFF
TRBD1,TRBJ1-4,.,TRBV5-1,TGCGCCAGCAGCCTGACAGGGGGGGAAAAACTGTTTTTT,CASSLTGGEKLFF
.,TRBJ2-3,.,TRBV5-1,TGCGCCAGCACACTAGACCCCAGCACAGATACGCAGTATTTT,CASTLDPSTDTQYF
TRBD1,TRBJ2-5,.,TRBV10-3,TGTGCCATCAGTGAGGGACAGGGTGAGGAGACCCAGTACTTC,CAISEGQGEETQYF
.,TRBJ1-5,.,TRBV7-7,TGTGCTAGCAGCTTAGCACGGAGGGAAGGGCCTCCCCAGCATTTT,CASSLARREGPPQHF
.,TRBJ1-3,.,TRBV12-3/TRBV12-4,TGTGCCAGCAACAGAGGAAACACCATATATTTT,CASNRGNTIYF
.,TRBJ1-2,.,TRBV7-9,TGTGCCAGCAGCTCCGGACAAATGAGCGGCTACACCTTC,CASSSGQMSGYTF
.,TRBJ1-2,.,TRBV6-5,TGTGCCAGCATACCGGGGAGAGGGGGCTACACCTTC,CASIPGRGGYTF
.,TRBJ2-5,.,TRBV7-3,TGTGCCAGCAGCTTAGTGGGGGGGCGATTAGAGACCCAGTACTTC,CASSLVGGRLETQYF
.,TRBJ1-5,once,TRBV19,TGTGCCAGTAGCCCTAGCCGGCAGGGGTTCAATCAGCCCCAGCATTTT,CASSPSRQGFNQPQHF
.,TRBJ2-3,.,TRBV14,TGTGCCAGCAGCCAAAATCTTCGGGTGGATACGCAGTATTTT,CASSQNLRVDTQYF
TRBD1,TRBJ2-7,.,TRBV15,TGTGCCACCAGCAGAGCCATACCCGGGACAGGGTCGGCTCGATACGAGCAGTACTTC,CATSRAIPGTGSARYEQYF
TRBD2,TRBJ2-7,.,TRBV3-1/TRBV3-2,TGTGCCAGCAGCATAGCGGGGAGCTCCTACGAGCAGTACTTC,CASSIAGSSYEQYF
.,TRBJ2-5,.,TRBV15,TGTGCCACCAGTTTACAAGAGACCCAGTACTTC,CATSLQETQYF
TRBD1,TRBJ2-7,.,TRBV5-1,TGCGCCAGCAGCAGAGGGACAGGGGAGCTTTACGAGCAGTACTTC,CASSRGTGELYEQYF